This T cell receptor (beta chain) was found in a study of radiation and T cells in renal cell carcinoma. Study as a whole: Nephrectomy followed 15 Gy stereotactic body radiation by 4 weeks. Study-level points and caveats: Top tumor clonotypes rose in blood 2 weeks post-radiation, then contracted. Baseline intratumoral clonotype presence is unknown without pretreatment biopsies.

Time point of the sample: baseline pretreatment blood. Documented treatment: 15 Gy SBRT to primary tumor, nephrectomy 4 weeks later. This renal cell carcinoma was of the clear cell type. As for this clone: Its cognate antigen is unknown.

Clones were read by immunoSEQ multiplex PCR, and TCRdb kept only the in-frame ones, dropping some. This table holds approximately 63,000 clones, 60% to 85% found once. Germline V gene data show CDR1 as SGHTA and CDR2 as FQGNSA. V dropped 3 bases and J dropped 2 bases, with 8 bases sitting between them. There are 13 residues in the CDR3. This sample comprised blood, obtained from a patient whose treatment included radiotherapy and nephrectomy. The clonotype was recovered from a man aged 60-69 years with renal cell carcinoma. V gene TRBV7-2 combines with J gene TRBJ2-7, with D possibly TRBD2 on 5 matching bases. This CDR3 reads CASSLPSTYEQYF. The CDR3 bases are TGTGCCAGCAGCTTGCCTAGCACCTACGAGCAGTACTTC.